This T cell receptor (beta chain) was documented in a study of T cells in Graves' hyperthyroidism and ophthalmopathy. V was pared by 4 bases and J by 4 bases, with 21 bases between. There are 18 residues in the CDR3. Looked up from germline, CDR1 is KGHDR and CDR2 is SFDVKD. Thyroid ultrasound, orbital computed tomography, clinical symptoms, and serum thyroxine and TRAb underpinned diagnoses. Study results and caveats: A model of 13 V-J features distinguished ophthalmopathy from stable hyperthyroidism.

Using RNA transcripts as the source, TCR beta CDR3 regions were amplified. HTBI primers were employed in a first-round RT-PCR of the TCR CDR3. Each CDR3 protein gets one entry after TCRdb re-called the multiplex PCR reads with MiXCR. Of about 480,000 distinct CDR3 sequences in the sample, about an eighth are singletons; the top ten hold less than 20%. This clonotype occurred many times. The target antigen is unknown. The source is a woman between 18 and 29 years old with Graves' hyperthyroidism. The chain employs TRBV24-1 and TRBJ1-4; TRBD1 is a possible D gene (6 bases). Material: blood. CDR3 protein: CATSDNEGGPYDNEKLFF. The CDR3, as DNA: TGTGCCACCAGTGACAACGAAGGGGGGCCCTATGATAATGAAAAACTGTTTTTT.